This T cell receptor (beta chain) comes out of a study of cytotoxic CD8 clonotypes in ibrutinib-treated CLL. Study context: The patients, roughly ten relapsed/refractory and fewer than 16 treatment-naive, included about 18 who were IGHV unmutated.

As concerns this clone: Its matching antigen is unknown.

Depths of 1 in 200,000 to 1 in 1 million T cells were the sequencing target. Produced via immunoSEQ multiplex PCR; TCRdb's table is partial and in-frame only. The sample has some 70,000 clones; about 63% are singletons. The CDR3 is 14 residues long. Germline V CDR1 and CDR2: SNHLY, FYNNEI. Trimming removed 2 bases from V and 3 bases from J, with 8 bases in between. Study observations and caveats: Patients with sustained remission and those progressing were sampled at differing times. A rise in clonality was seen at ibrutinib response, and a fall back toward baseline was seen at progression.

The V call is TRBV2, the J call TRBJ1-5; D ambiguous. The TCR originated in a human donor with chronic lymphocytic leukemia. Here the sequenced sample was PBMCs, taken after 12 months of ibrutinib treatment. The CDR3 reads CASSELDPNQPQHF. The CDR3 region has the DNA TGTGCCAGCAGTGAACTGGATCCCAATCAGCCCCAGCATTTT. Filled out from reference TRBV2 and TRBJ1-5, the complete variable domain reads EPEVTQTPSHQVTQMGQEVILRCVPISNHLYFYWYRQILGQKVEFLVSFYNNEISEKSEIFDDQFSVERPDGSNFTLKIRSTKLEDSAMYFCASSELDPNQPQHFGDGTRLSIL.